These 7 T cell receptor beta chains came from one sample sequenced in a study of circulating and synovial CD4+ cells in juvenile arthritis. The assay was immunoSEQ multiplex PCR, and TCRdb's table has in-frame clones only and misses some. This sample has tens of thousands of clones; 80% to 95% occur once, and the top ten carry 2.9%. The sample comprised CD4+ T cells from blood. These receptors were collected from a human donor with juvenile idiopathic arthritis.

The gene calls are TRBV11-2 and TRBJ2-7; the match to TRBD1 covers 9 bases. This CDR3 contains 14 residues. V shed 5 bases and J 3 bases; nucleotides not matched to a gene: 5. CDR1 SGHAT and CDR2 FQNNGV come from the germline V gene. CDR3 sequence reads: CASSLRDRVYEQYF. The DNA of the CDR3 is TGTGCCAGCAGCCTCCGGGACAGGGTCTACGAGCAGTACTTC. The full variable domain, completed using reference TRBV11-2 and TRBJ2-7, is EAGVAQSPRYKIIEKRQSVAFWCNPISGHATLYWYQQILGQGPKLLIQFQNNGVVDDSQLPKDRFSAERLKGVDSTLKIQPAKLEDSAVYLCASSLRDRVYEQYFGPGTRLTVT.

The gene calls are TRBV7-3 and TRBJ2-1; TRBD2 is a possible D gene (5 bases). The CDR3 totals 13 residues. V lost 5 bases and J 10 bases, leaving 15 bases between the germline ends. Germline CDR1 SGHTA, CDR2 FQGTGA. The CDR3 region is CASSPADFREQFF. DNA of the CDR3: TGTGCCAGCAGCCCCGCGGACTTCAGGGAGCAGTTCTTC. Together with reference TRBV7-3 and TRBJ2-1, the CDR3 gives the full variable domain: GAGVSQTPSNKVTEKGKYVELRCDPISGHTALYWYRQSLGQGPEFLIYFQGTGAADDSGLPNDRFFAVRPEGSVSTLKIQRTERGDSAVYLCASSPADFREQFFGPGTRLTVL.

The rearrangement joins TRBV9 to TRBJ2-5, with D perhaps matching TRBD1 (5 bases). CDR3 size: 15 residues. V dropped 0 bases and J dropped 2 bases, with 11 bases sitting between them. Germline CDR1 is SGDLS and CDR2 is YYNGEE. For the CDR3, the DNA is TGTGCCAGCAGCGTAGCACTAAACAGGCAAGAGACCCAGTACTTC. Translation gives CASSVALNRQETQYF.

The chain is built from TRBV5-1 and TRBJ1-1; TRBD1 agrees at 7 bases. Unmatched junction bases numbered 12, after V lost 2 bases and J lost 5 bases. Germline V gene lookup returns CDR1 SGHRS and CDR2 YFSETQ. This CDR3 has 16 residues. This chain's CDR3 is CASSFQGGVGGTEAFF. The CDR3 DNA sequence: TGCGCCAGCAGCTTTCAGGGGGGCGTGGGAGGAACTGAAGCTTTCTTT. Full variable domain (outside the CDR3, taken from reference TRBV5-1 and TRBJ1-1): KAGVTQTPRYLIKTRGQQVTLSCSPISGHRSVSWYQQTPGQGLQFLFEYFSETQRNKGNFPGRFSGRQFSNSRSEMNVSTLELGDSALYLCASSFQGGVGGTEAFFGQGTRLTVV.

The chain is built from TRBV28 and TRBJ1-1; D unclear. The CDR3 has 16 residues. Trimming stripped 5 bases from V and 1 base from J, with 17 bases between. Germline assignment: CDR1 MDHEN and CDR2 SYDVKM. The CDR3 region has the DNA TGTGCCAGCAGTAGCGGCATACCTAGTGGGAACACTGAAGCTTTCTTT. This codes for CASSSGIPSGNTEAFF.

The V and J genes are TRBV7-3 and TRBJ1-1; D might be TRBD1 (5 bases). Trimming removed 2 bases at V and 5 bases at J, with 15 bases between. Germline CDR1 is SGHTA and CDR2 is FQGTGA. The CDR3 totals 15 residues. DNA for the CDR3: TGTGCCAGCAGCTTATCTCCAGGGAAGGTTACTGAAGCTTTCTTT. Translating gives CASSLSPGKVTEAFF.

About this clone itself: Germline is not matched at one junction end, which may reflect a read error. The chain has TRBV6-6 and TRBJ1-5; D gene uncertain. Germline CDR1 reads MNHNY; CDR2 reads SVGAGI (reference sequence). The CDR3 extends over 12 amino acids. Written as DNA, the CDR3 is TGTGCCAGCAGATCTGAAAAAGGGAGTATTACATTT. Its translation is CASRSEKGSITF.